One sample yielded the 13 T cell receptor beta chains listed below, sequenced in a study of T cells in Graves' hyperthyroidism and ophthalmopathy. Amplification yielded TCR beta CDR3 regions, with RNA transcripts as the source. The TCR CDR3 first-round RT-PCR relied on the HTBI primer set. TCRdb reprocessed the multiplex PCR reads with MiXCR, giving one entry per CDR3 protein. There are 250,000 to 300,000 distinct CDR3 sequences in the sample; just over 14% occur only once, and less than 15% lies in the top ten. Sequencing was done on a sample of blood. Every receptor here comes from a woman between 40 and 55 years old with Graves' hyperthyroidism that later progressed to Graves' ophthalmopathy.

This clonotype has a count of ten or more. The CDR3 region has the DNA TGTGCCAGCAGGGGACTAGCGGGAGAGGCTGGGGCCAACGTCCTGACTTTC. Its translation is CASRGLAGEAGANVLTF. This chain uses TRBV6-1 with TRBJ2-6; 14 nucleotides agree with TRBD2. The germline V gene has CDR1 MNHNS and CDR2 SASEGT. CDR3 size: 17 residues. V lost 6 bases to trimming and J lost 2 bases; unmatched junction nucleotides: 3.

For this clonotype: This could be a read error, since a much larger clone is one nucleotide away. The chain carries TRBV2 and TRBJ2-7; D perhaps matches TRBD2 (5 bases). Germline V CDR1 and CDR2: SNHLY, FYNNEI. The CDR3 is 12 residues long. This CDR3 reads CANKLVSYEQYV. The CDR3 DNA sequence: TGTGCAAACAAACTAGTTTCCTACGAGCAGTACGTC.

The gene calls are TRBV18 and TRBJ1-6; a weak D match, TRBD1 (5 bases). The CDR3 totals 13 residues. Germline V gene lookup returns CDR1 KGHSH and CDR2 LQKENI. V was pared by 4 bases and J by 10 bases, with 11 bases between. This CDR3 is CASSRQGESPLHF. CDR3 bases: TGTGCCAGCTCACGTCAGGGAGAATCACCCCTCCACTTT.

This clonotype has ten or more counts. V usage is TRBV24-1 and J usage is TRBJ1-5; no firm D call. CDR3 size: 14 residues. Looked up from germline, CDR1 is KGHDR and CDR2 is SFDVKD. Trimming cost V 3 bases and J 4 bases, with 9 bases left between them. CDR3 coding DNA: TGTGCCACCAGTGATCTTACACGAAATCAGCCCCAGCATTTT. Protein sequence: CATSDLTRNQPQHF.

This clonotype appeared many times. This sequence joins TRBV28 and TRBJ1-3, with D possibly TRBD1 on 5 matching bases. CDR1 is MDHEN and CDR2 is SYDVKM in the germline V gene. Trimming stripped 3 bases from V and 0 bases from J, with 18 bases between. The CDR3 runs to 18 residues. The CDR3 DNA reads TGTGCCAGCAGTTTCTTAGGGGTGTCGGGGCCCTCTGGAAACACCATATATTTT. Its protein product is CASSFLGVSGPSGNTIYF.

This sequence joins TRBV12-3 or TRBV12-4 and TRBJ1-2, with 11 bases lining up with TRBD1. This CDR3 spans 15 amino acids. The junction had 5 bases not matched to a gene; V was cut back by 2 bases and J by 6 bases. The CDR3 DNA sequence: TGTGCCAGCAGTTTAAGGGGACAGGGGGATCATGGCTACACCTTC. Translating gives CASSLRGQGDHGYTF.

This clonotype was observed at least ten times. This chain uses TRBV12-3 or TRBV12-4 with TRBJ2-7, with 10 bases identical to TRBD2. The length of the CDR3 is 16 residues. Trimming removed 3 bases from V and 1 base from J; junction bases left unmatched: 6. Here the CDR3 DNA reads TGTGCCAGCAGTTTGGGGCTAGCGGGAGTGTCCTACGAGCAGTACTTC. It codes for CASSLGLAGVSYEQYF.

This clonotype was detected only a few times. V gene TRBV7-9 combines with J gene TRBJ2-7, with TRBD2 matching over 8 bases. V shed 5 bases, J shed 4 bases, and the junction held 16 bases outside the gene matches. The CDR3 sequence is 17 residues long. CDR1 SEHNR and CDR2 FQNEAQ come from the germline V gene (reference sequence). For the CDR3, the DNA is TGTGCCAGCAGCCCCGGTGCGTTCGGGAGGGCGCTTTACGAGCAGTACTTC. Translation gives CASSPGAFGRALYEQYF.

Many counts were recorded for this clonotype. V is TRBV28 and J is TRBJ2-7; TRBD2 might be the D (5 bases). Germline CDR1 and CDR2: MDHEN and SYDVKM. CDR3 size: 13 residues. The V end was cut by 6 bases, the J end by 4 bases, with 13 bases between. The CDR3 DNA sequence: TGTGCCAGCAGCCCCCCGGGAACGTACGAGCAGTACTTC. As protein: CASSPPGTYEQYF.

This sequence joins TRBV14 and TRBJ2-4; the D is unclear. The CDR3 spans 15 residues. Trimming left V 4 bases short and J 1 base short, with 11 bases between. CDR1 is SGHDN and CDR2 is FVKESK in the germline V gene. The CDR3 spells CASSLDGLAKNIQYF. The CDR3, as DNA: TGTGCCAGCAGCCTGGATGGTTTGGCCAAAAACATTCAGTACTTC.

This clonotype was observed many times. J is TRBJ2-1 and V is TRBV7-2; D ambiguous. The CDR3 contains 13 residues. CDR1 is SGHTA and CDR2 is FQGNSA in the germline V gene. Between the trimmed V and J ends, which lost 1 base and 4 bases, there was a span of 5 bases. This CDR3 is CASSLDPYNEQFF. The CDR3 coding sequence is TGTGCCAGCAGCTTAGACCCATACAATGAGCAGTTCTTC.

This chain uses TRBV7-6 with TRBJ2-1; TRBD2 is a possible D gene (6 bases). Trimming cost V 5 bases and J 4 bases, with 18 bases left between them. Germline V gives CDR1 SGHVS, CDR2 FNYEAQ. This CDR3 is built from 16 residues. The CDR3: CASSLWRAGQYNEQFF. CDR3 DNA: TGTGCCAGCAGCCTGTGGAGGGCAGGGCAATACAATGAGCAGTTCTTC.

This clonotype has at least ten counts. The V and J genes are TRBV3-1 and TRBJ2-1, with 8 bases that match TRBD2. The germline CDR1 and CDR2 sequences are LGHDT and YNNKEL (reference sequence). CDR3 length: 15 amino acids. The V gene end was trimmed by 0 bases and the J gene end by 8 bases; junction bases not matched to a gene: 6. As DNA, the CDR3 is TGTGCCAGCAGCCAAGACCCCGGGACTAGGGATGAGCAGTTCTTC. Translating it yields CASSQDPGTRDEQFF.